The 26 T cell receptor beta chains below come from one sample, sequenced in a study of cytomegalovirus exposure and HLA in healthy donors. The PCR contained 60 Vbeta and 13 Jbeta primers. Sequencing used immunoSEQ multiplex PCR; TCRdb keeps in-frame clones, though not all of them. Here the sample table reports roughly 80,000 clones. The sequenced sample consisted of PBMCs. These receptors all stem from a middle-aged man in good health and CMV-seronegative.

The rearrangement joins TRBV7-2 to TRBJ1-2; D gene uncertain. Looked up from germline, CDR1 is SGHTA and CDR2 is FQGNSA. V lost 2 bases, J lost 4 bases, and 20 bases lay in between. This CDR3 is 17 amino acids long. As DNA, the CDR3 is TGTGCCAGCAGCTTAACTTCTCGCAGTGAACCGGGCTATGGCTACACCTTC. It specifies CASSLTSRSEPGYGYTF.

V usage is TRBV9 and J usage is TRBJ2-3; the D is unclear. Deletions cut 3 bases from V and 0 bases from J, with 8 bases between. CDR1 is SGDLS and CDR2 is YYNGEE in the germline V gene. This CDR3 region has 14 residues. The CDR3 region has the DNA TGTGCCAGCAGCGGGAAACAGAGCACAGATACGCAGTATTTT. Translation gives CASSGKQSTDTQYF.

The chain carries TRBV9 and TRBJ1-6; TRBD1 aligns across 7 bases. The germline CDR1 and CDR2 sequences are SGDLS and YYNGEE. Trimming at V came to 0 bases and at J to 3 bases, leaving 9 bases not matched to a gene. There are 18 residues in the CDR3. CDR3 DNA sequence: TGTGCCAGCAGCGTAGGACAGGGAACTGTCGGCTATAATTCACCCCTCCACTTT. This sequence encodes CASSVGQGTVGYNSPLHF.

This chain joins TRBV4-3 and TRBJ2-1; 8 bases are a match to TRBD2. The CDR3 is 21 residues long. The germline CDR1 and CDR2 sequences are LGHNA and YSLEER. J was trimmed by 0 bases and V by 0 bases; bases with no gene match: 16. The CDR3 DNA reads as TGCGCCAGCAGCCAAGAGTGGATGGTAGCGGGGTTTTTCGGCTCCTACAATGAGCAGTTCTTC. Amino acid sequence: CASSQEWMVAGFFGSYNEQFF.

The genes are TRBV5-8 and TRBJ2-3, with TRBD2 matching 7 bases. The CDR3 consists of 15 residues. Trimming removed 4 bases from V and 3 bases from J; junction bases left unmatched: 8. From germline, CDR1 is SGHTS and CDR2 YDEGEE. CDR3 in amino acids: CASSRSGGWTDTQYF. The CDR3 DNA sequence: TGTGCCAGCAGCCGGTCGGGGGGTTGGACAGATACGCAGTATTTT.

In the case of this clone: At one end the junction does not follow the germline gene, possibly because of a read error. J is TRBJ2-2 and V is TRBV7-7, with D perhaps matching TRBD1 (6 bases). Germline V gene data show CDR1 as SSHAT and CDR2 as FNYEAQ (reference sequence). This CDR3 is built from 15 residues. This chain's CDR3 is CASSLAPRGSGELFF. DNA of the CDR3: TGTGCTAGCAGCTTAGCGCCAAGGGGGTCGGGGGAGCTGTTTTTT.

This chain uses TRBV6-5 with TRBJ2-3; D remains unclear. V shed 2 bases and J shed 0 bases, with 6 bases lying between them. This CDR3 has 14 amino acids. Germline-derived CDR1 and CDR2 are MNHEY and SVGAGI. As DNA, the CDR3 is TGTGCCAGCAGTTACACAATAAGCACAGATACGCAGTATTTT. As protein: CASSYTISTDTQYF.

The chain uses TRBV4-3 and TRBJ2-3, with a tentative D call TRBD1 (6 bases). The CDR3 has 14 amino acids. V lost 3 bases, J lost 6 bases, and 13 bases lay in between. Germline loops: CDR1 LGHNA, CDR2 YSLEER. The CDR3 reads CASSQETGWDTQYF. Here the CDR3 DNA reads TGCGCCAGCAGCCAGGAAACAGGGTGGGATACGCAGTATTTT.

This CDR3 is CASSIGSLVEPQHF. CDR3 in DNA: TGTGCCAGTAGTATCGGGAGTTTGGTTGAACCCCAGCATTTT. The V and J genes are TRBV19 and TRBJ1-5; D is undetermined. Germline assignment: CDR1 LNHDA and CDR2 SQIVND (reference sequence). V shed 3 bases and J shed 10 bases, with 16 bases lying between them. This CDR3 has 14 amino acids.

The chain recombines TRBV10-3 with TRBJ2-7; D is unresolved. The V end lost 3 bases, the J end lost 0 bases, and 9 bases lay between the germline ends. Germline CDR1 ENHRY, CDR2 SYGVKD. The CDR3 loop spans 14 amino acids. The CDR3 region is CAISDPGISYEQYF. The DNA of the CDR3 is TGTGCCATCAGTGACCCCGGTATCTCCTACGAGCAGTACTTC.

This sequence joins TRBV19 and TRBJ1-4; TRBD1 might be the D (6 bases). Germline lookup yields CDR1 LNHDA and CDR2 SQIVND (reference sequence). The CDR3 has 13 residues. V was shortened by 8 bases and J by 7 bases, with 14 bases between the two germline ends. CDR3 protein: CASRTVYGEKLFF. CDR3 sequence (DNA): TGTGCCAGTCGGACAGTGTATGGTGAAAAACTGTTTTTT.

V usage is TRBV13 and J usage is TRBJ2-7, with 8 nucleotides matching TRBD2. The V gene end was trimmed by 5 bases and the J gene end by 6 bases; junction bases not matched to a gene: 15. There are 16 residues in the CDR3. Germline V gene lookup returns CDR1 PRHDT and CDR2 FYEKMQ (reference sequence). The CDR3: CASSHLGGERVSEQYF. The CDR3 DNA sequence: TGTGCCAGCAGCCATCTCGGGGGGGAAAGGGTTAGCGAGCAGTACTTC. Full variable domain (outside the CDR3, taken from reference TRBV13 and TRBJ2-7): AAGVIQSPRHLIKEKRETATLKCYPIPRHDTVYWYQQGPGQDPQFLISFYEKMQSDKGSIPDRFSAQQFSDYHSELNMSSLELGDSALYFCASSHLGGERVSEQYFGPGTRLTVT.

The chain employs TRBV6-6 and TRBJ2-2; TRBD1 matches 8 bases. Looked up from germline, CDR1 is MNHNY and CDR2 is SVGAGI (reference sequence). The trim removed 5 bases at V and 7 bases at J, leaving 12 bases unmatched. The CDR3 totals 16 residues. The CDR3: CASSITGTGFGGELFF. CDR3 DNA sequence: TGTGCCAGCAGTATAACCGGGACAGGCTTTGGCGGGGAGCTGTTTTTT.

The V call is TRBV7-9, the J call TRBJ2-7; TRBD1 is a possible D gene (6 bases). Germline V lookup: CDR1 SEHNR, CDR2 FQNEAQ (reference sequence). V lost 0 bases to trimming and J lost 2 bases, with 20 bases between them. This CDR3 contains 18 residues. The CDR3 reads CASSLALGPHREPYEQYF. The CDR3 DNA is TGTGCCAGCAGCTTAGCCCTAGGGCCCCACAGGGAACCCTACGAGCAGTACTTC. Full variable domain (remainder filled in from reference TRBV7-9 and TRBJ2-7): DTGVSQNPRHKITKRGQNVTFRCDPISEHNRLYWYRQTLGQGPEFLTYFQNEAQLEKSRLLSDRFSAERPKGSFSTLEIQRTEQGDSAMYLCASSLALGPHREPYEQYFGPGTRLTVT.

This chain joins TRBV9 and TRBJ1-4; possibly TRBD1 for D (6 bases). This CDR3 has 13 residues. V was trimmed by 3 bases and J by 6 bases, leaving 9 bases between them. Germline V lookup: CDR1 SGDLS, CDR2 YYNGEE. CDR3 in amino acids: CASSGYRDEKLFF. CDR3 nucleotides: TGTGCCAGCAGCGGGTACAGGGATGAAAAACTGTTTTTT.

This chain connects TRBV2 to TRBJ2-3; D may be TRBD2 (6 bases). Germline loops: CDR1 SNHLY, CDR2 FYNNEI. The V end lost 9 bases, the J end lost 6 bases, and 16 bases lay between the germline ends. The length of the CDR3 is 13 residues. CDR3 amino acids: CASGTPAGDTQYF. CDR3 DNA sequence: TGTGCCAGTGGGACTCCCGCGGGGGATACGCAGTATTTT.

The chain recombines TRBV27 with TRBJ2-7; 11 bases are a match to TRBD1. The trim removed 5 bases at V and 0 bases at J, leaving 3 bases unmatched. This CDR3 has 15 residues. In germline, CDR1 is MNHEY, CDR2 SMNVEV (reference sequence). CDR3 sequence reads: CASSRTGGHSYEQYF. In DNA form, the CDR3 reads TGTGCCAGCAGTCGGACAGGGGGCCACTCCTACGAGCAGTACTTC.

The rearrangement links TRBV19 to TRBJ1-1; TRBD1 aligns across 7 bases. The CDR3 spans 14 residues. From germline, CDR1 is LNHDA and CDR2 SQIVND (reference sequence). V dropped 6 bases and J dropped 1; count of bases not matched to a gene: 5. The CDR3 loop reads CASSRQGPNTEAFF. CDR3 bases: TGTGCCAGTAGCCGACAGGGCCCGAACACTGAAGCTTTCTTT.

The chain joins TRBV7-3 to TRBJ2-7; the match to TRBD2 covers 8 bases. The CDR3 is 15 amino acids. The ends lost 3 bases at V and 4 bases at J; junction bases unmatched: 8. The V gene's germline CDR1 is SGHTA and CDR2 FQGTGA. The CDR3 sequence is CASSFTGTSGYEQYF. CDR3 sequence (DNA): TGTGCCAGCAGCTTCACCGGGACTAGTGGATACGAGCAGTACTTC.

This rearrangement joins TRBV13 to TRBJ2-5, with TRBD2 identical over 13 bases. Germline CDR1 and CDR2: PRHDT and FYEKMQ (reference sequence). J gave up 1 base and V 2 bases, and 1 base lay outside the gene matches. This CDR3 contains 16 residues. The CDR3 sequence: CASSLRLAGGQETQYF. The DNA of the CDR3 is TGTGCCAGCAGCTTAAGACTAGCGGGGGGCCAAGAGACCCAGTACTTC.

This sequence joins TRBV19 and TRBJ1-5; a possible D gene is TRBD1 (5 bases). The CDR3 length is 15 residues. V shed 1 base and J shed 7 bases, with 14 bases lying between them. Germline lookup yields CDR1 LNHDA and CDR2 SQIVND (reference sequence). CDR3 sequence reads: CASSIVDSQGQPQHF. CDR3 DNA: TGTGCCAGTAGTATAGTCGACAGTCAGGGCCAGCCCCAGCATTTT.

The V gene is TRBV19, the J gene TRBJ1-2, with D tentatively TRBD1 (5 bases). V shed 6 bases and J shed 2 bases, with 16 bases lying between them. The germline gives CDR1 LNHDA, CDR2 SQIVND (reference sequence). The CDR3 covers 15 residues. The CDR3, as DNA: TGTGCCAGTAGCACCCATGGGGCTCACAACTATGGCTACACCTTC. Protein sequence: CASSTHGAHNYGYTF.

The J gene is TRBJ1-6, the V gene TRBV19, with 7 bases that match TRBD1. In germline, CDR1 is LNHDA, CDR2 SQIVND (reference sequence). The trim removed 6 bases at V and 9 bases at J, leaving 8 bases unmatched. This CDR3 is 14 amino acids long. The CDR3 region is CASSLQGLSSPLHF. In DNA, the CDR3 is TGTGCCAGTAGCCTACAGGGGCTCAGTTCACCCCTCCACTTT.

The chain has TRBV7-2 and TRBJ1-5, with 9 bases aligning to TRBD1. The CDR3 has 14 amino acids. Germline CDR1 SGHTA, CDR2 FQGNSA. The ends lost 5 bases at V and 5 bases at J; junction bases unmatched: 4. The CDR3: CASSQDRGYQPQHF. CDR3 bases: TGTGCCAGCAGCCAAGACAGGGGGTATCAGCCCCAGCATTTT.

This rearrangement joins TRBV5-1 to TRBJ2-7; D is perhaps TRBD2 (6 bases). There are 16 residues in the CDR3. Trimming cost V 4 bases and J 1 base, with 18 bases left between them. Germline V CDR1 and CDR2: SGHRS, YFSETQ. The CDR3 DNA follows: TGCGCCAGCAGCCGGTCGTATTCGGCGGGGTCCTACGAGCAGTACTTC. Protein sequence: CASSRSYSAGSYEQYF.

The V gene is TRBV18, the J gene TRBJ1-2, with D perhaps TRBD1 (6 bases). CDR1 KGHSH and CDR2 LQKENI come from the germline V gene. The CDR3 is 14 amino acids. Trimming removed 2 bases from V and 4 bases from J, with 11 bases in between. This CDR3 reads CASSPDRLSYGYTF. CDR3 DNA: TGTGCCAGCTCACCAGACAGGCTTTCCTATGGCTACACCTTC.